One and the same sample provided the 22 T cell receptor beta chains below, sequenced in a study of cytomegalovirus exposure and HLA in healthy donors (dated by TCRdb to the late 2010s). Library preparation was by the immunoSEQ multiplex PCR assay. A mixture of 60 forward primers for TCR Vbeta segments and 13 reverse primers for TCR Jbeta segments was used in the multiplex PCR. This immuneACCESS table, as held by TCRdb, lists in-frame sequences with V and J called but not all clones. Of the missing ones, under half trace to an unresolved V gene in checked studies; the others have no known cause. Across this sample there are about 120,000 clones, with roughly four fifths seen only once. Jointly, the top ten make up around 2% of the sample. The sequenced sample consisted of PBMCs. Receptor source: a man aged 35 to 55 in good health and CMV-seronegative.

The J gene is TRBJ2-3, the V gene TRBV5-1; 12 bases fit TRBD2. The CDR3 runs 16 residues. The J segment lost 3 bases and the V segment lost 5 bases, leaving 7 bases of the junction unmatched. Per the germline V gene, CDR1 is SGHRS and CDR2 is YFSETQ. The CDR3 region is CASRKRTSGMTDTQYF. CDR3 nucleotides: TGCGCCAGCAGAAAAAGGACTAGCGGGATGACAGATACGCAGTATTTT.

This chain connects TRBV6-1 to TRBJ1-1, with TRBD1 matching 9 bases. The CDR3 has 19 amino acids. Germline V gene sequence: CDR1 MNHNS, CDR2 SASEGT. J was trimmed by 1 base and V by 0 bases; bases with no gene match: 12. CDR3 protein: CASSEARVADRGPNTEAFF. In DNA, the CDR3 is TGTGCCAGCAGTGAAGCGCGAGTTGCGGACAGGGGCCCGAACACTGAAGCTTTCTTT.

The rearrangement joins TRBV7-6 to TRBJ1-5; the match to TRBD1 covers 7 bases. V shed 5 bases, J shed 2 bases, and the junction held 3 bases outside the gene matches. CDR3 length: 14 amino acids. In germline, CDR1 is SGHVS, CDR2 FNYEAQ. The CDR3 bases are TGTGCCAGCAGCCACGGACAGGGCAATCAGCCCCAGCATTTT. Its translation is CASSHGQGNQPQHF.

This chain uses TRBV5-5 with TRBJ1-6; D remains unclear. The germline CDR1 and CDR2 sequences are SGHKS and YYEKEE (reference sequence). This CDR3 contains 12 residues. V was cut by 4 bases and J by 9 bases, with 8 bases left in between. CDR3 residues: CASSTAVSPLHF. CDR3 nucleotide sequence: TGTGCCAGCAGCACGGCGGTTTCACCCCTCCACTTT. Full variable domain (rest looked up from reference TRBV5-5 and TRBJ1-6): DAGVTQSPTHLIKTRGQQVTLRCSPISGHKSVSWYQQVLGQGPQFIFQYYEKEERGRGNFPDRFSARQFPNYSSELNVNALLLGDSALYLCASSTAVSPLHFGNGTRLTVT.

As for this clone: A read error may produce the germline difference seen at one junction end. This chain's CDR3 is CASSLAEGRGYEQYF. In nucleotides, the CDR3 is TGTGCTAGCAGCTTAGCGGAGGGGAGAGGCTACGAGCAGTACTTC. The chain carries TRBV7-7 and TRBJ2-7, with D tentatively TRBD2 (6 bases). This CDR3 contains 15 residues. Germline V gene data show CDR1 as SSHAT and CDR2 as FNYEAQ (reference sequence).

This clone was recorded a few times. The chain's CDR3 is CASSLGGGHETQYF. The CDR3, as DNA: TGTGCCAGCAGCTTGGGCGGGGGCCATGAGACCCAGTACTTC. The rearrangement uses TRBV7-2 and TRBJ2-5, with D tentatively TRBD2 (7 bases). From germline, CDR1 is SGHTA and CDR2 FQGNSA. The CDR3 covers 14 residues. The ends were cut back, 3 bases at V and 5 bases at J, with 13 bases in the middle.

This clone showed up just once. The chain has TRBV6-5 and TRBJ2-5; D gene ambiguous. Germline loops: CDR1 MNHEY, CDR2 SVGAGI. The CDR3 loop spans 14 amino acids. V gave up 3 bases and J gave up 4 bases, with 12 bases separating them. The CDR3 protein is CASSYGHIGETQYF. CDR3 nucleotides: TGTGCCAGCAGTTATGGGCACATCGGAGAGACCCAGTACTTC.

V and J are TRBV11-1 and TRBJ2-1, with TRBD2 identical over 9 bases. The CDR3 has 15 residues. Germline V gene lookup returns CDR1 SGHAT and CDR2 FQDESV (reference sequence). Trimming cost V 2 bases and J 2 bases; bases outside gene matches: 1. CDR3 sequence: CASSLIAGAYNEQFF. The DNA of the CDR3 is TGTGCCAGCAGCTTAATAGCGGGAGCCTACAATGAGCAGTTCTTC.

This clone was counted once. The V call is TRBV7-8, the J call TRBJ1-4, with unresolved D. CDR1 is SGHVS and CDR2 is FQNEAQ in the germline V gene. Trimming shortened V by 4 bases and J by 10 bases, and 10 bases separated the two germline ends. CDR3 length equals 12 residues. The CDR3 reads CASSYFSGKLFF. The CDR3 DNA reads TGTGCCAGCAGCTACTTTTCCGGAAAACTGTTTTTT.

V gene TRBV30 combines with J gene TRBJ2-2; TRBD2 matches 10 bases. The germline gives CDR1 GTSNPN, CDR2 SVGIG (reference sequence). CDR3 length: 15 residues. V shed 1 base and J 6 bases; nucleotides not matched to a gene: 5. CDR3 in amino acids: CAWSGTSGYAGELFF. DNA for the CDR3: TGTGCCTGGAGTGGGACTAGCGGTTATGCCGGGGAGCTGTTTTTT.

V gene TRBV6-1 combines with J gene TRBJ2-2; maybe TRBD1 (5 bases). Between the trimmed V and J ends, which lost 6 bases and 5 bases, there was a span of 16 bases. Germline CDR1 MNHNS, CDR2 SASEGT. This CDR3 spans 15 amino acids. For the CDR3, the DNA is TGTGCCAGCAGCCGAAGGGGCCGCGAGACCGGGGAGCTGTTTTTT. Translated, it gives CASSRRGRETGELFF.

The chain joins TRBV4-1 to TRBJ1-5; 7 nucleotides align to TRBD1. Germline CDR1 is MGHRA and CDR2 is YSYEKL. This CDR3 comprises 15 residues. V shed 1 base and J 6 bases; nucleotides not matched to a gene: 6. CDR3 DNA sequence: TGCGCCAGCAGCCAAGTTGACAGGGAGGTTCAGCCCCAGCATTTT. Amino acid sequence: CASSQVDREVQPQHF.

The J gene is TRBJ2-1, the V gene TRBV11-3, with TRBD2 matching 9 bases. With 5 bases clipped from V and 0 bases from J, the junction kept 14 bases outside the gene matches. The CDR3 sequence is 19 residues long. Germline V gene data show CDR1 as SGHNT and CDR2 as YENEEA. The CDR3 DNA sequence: TGTGCCAGCAGCCCCCGTGGTAGCGGGAGCTCAAGCTCCTACAATGAGCAGTTCTTC. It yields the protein CASSPRGSGSSSSYNEQFF. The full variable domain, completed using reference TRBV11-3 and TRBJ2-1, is EAGVVQSPRYKIIEKKQPVAFWCNPISGHNTLYWYLQNLGQGPELLIRYENEEAVDDSQLPKDRFSAERLKGVDSTLKIQPAELGDSAVYLCASSPRGSGSSSSYNEQFFGPGTRLTVL.

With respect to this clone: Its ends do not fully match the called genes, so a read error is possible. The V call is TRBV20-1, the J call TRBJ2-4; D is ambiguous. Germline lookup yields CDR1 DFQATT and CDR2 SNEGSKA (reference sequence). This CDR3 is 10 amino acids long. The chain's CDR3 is CSARVNSQYF. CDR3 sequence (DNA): TGCAGTGCTAGAGTGAACAGTCAGTACTTC.

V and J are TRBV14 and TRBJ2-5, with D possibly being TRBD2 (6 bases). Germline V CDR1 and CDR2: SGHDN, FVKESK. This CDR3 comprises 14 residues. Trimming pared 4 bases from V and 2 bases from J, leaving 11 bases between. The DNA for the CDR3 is TGTGCCAGCAGCCCTCGGGACTTTCAAGAGACCCAGTACTTC. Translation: CASSPRDFQETQYF.

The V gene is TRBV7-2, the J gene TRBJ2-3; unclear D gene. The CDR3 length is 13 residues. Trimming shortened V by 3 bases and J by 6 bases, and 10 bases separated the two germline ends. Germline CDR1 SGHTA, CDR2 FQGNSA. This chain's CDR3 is CASSFSGPDTQYF. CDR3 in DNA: TGTGCCAGCAGCTTTTCAGGCCCTGATACGCAGTATTTT.

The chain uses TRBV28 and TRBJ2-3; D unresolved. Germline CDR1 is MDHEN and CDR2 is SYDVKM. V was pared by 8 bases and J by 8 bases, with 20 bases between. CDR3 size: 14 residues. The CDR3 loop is CASDSADPGFTQYF. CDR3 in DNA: TGTGCCAGCGACTCTGCAGATCCCGGGTTTACGCAGTATTTT.

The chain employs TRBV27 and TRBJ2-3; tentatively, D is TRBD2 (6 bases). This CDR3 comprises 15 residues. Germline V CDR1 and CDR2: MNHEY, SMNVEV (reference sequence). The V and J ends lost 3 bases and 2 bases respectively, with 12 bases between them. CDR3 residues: CASSFLAEHTDTQYF. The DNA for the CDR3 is TGTGCCAGCAGTTTCTTAGCGGAGCACACAGATACGCAGTATTTT.

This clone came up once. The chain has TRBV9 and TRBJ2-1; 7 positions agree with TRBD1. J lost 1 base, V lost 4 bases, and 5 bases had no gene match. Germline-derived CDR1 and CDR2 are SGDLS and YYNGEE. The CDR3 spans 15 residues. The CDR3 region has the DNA TGTGCCAGCAGCATGGGACAGCCTTCCTACAATGAGCAGTTCTTC. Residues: CASSMGQPSYNEQFF.

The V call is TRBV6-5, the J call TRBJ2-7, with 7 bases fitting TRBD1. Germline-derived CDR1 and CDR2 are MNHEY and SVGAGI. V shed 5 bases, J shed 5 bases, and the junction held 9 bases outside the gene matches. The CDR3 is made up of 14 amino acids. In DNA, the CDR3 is TGTGCCAGCAGTCAAGACAGGGTCATGGACGAGCAGTACTTC. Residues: CASSQDRVMDEQYF.

The CDR3 DNA follows: TGTGCCAGCGCCCACATAGAGCTGTTTTTT. Translated, it gives CASAHIELFF. The V gene is TRBV5-7, the J gene TRBJ2-2; no clear D gene. TRBV5-7 is an ORF; its function is uncertain. The V end lost 7 bases, the J end lost 11 bases, and 9 bases lay between the germline ends. CDR3 size: 10 residues.

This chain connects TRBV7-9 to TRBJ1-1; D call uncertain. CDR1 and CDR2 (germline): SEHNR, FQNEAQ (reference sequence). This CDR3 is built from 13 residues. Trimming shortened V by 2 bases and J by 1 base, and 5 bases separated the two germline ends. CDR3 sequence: CASSLRGNTEAFF. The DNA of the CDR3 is TGTGCCAGCAGCTTACGAGGGAACACTGAAGCTTTCTTT.